The entry below describes one T cell receptor (beta chain). The antigen is undetermined. The CDR3 contains 15 residues. Per germline, CDR1 SGDLS and CDR2 YYNGEE. V dropped 7 bases and J dropped 6; count of bases not matched to a gene: 13. This entry is derived from a study of post-analysis software for immune sequencing data. Study findings and constraints: The five TRBV segments detected at higher frequency in patients than in controls included TRBV5-6, TRBV5-1 and TRBV20-1. Batch-matched samples strongly co-clustered by F measure.

Tagging with unique molecular identifiers was a feature of the TCR beta cDNA libraries. About 500,000 cDNA molecules were obtained per 1 to 10 million input T cells. TCRdb called the PCR reads again in MiXCR, with one record for every CDR3 protein. Of around 400,000 distinct CDR3 sequences in the sample, around 33% are singletons; the top ten hold around 15%. The receptor was isolated from a girl aged 5-17 years with multiple sclerosis. The specimen sequenced was blood. The genes are TRBV9 and TRBJ1-1, with TRBD1 matching over 9 bases. The CDR3 sequence is CASSVGPGQGAEAFF. The DNA of the CDR3 is TGTGCCAGCTCTGTTGGACCGGGACAGGGCGCTGAAGCTTTCTTT.